The clone carrying this TCR beta chain has more than one count but fewer than ten. V lost 0 bases and J lost 4, with 10 bases in between. CDR1 LNHNV and CDR2 YYDKDF come from the germline V gene (reference sequence). The CDR3 length is 15 residues. TCRdb processed the RT-PCR reads anew with MiXCR; each CDR3 protein has one entry. The sample has about 680,000 distinct CDR3 sequences, 12% to 15% seen once. This sequence joins TRBV15 and TRBJ1-5; D is possibly TRBD1 (6 bases). This sequence originates from a female donor in good health, serving as a healthy control. The sequenced sample was memory CD4+ T cells from blood. The CDR3 DNA is TGTGCCACCAGCAGAGATCCGGGACAAAATCAGCCCCAGCATTTT. Residues: CATSRDPGQNQPQHF. Filled out from reference TRBV15 and TRBJ1-5, the complete variable domain reads DAMVIQNPRYQVTQFGKPVTLSCSQTLNHNVMYWYQQKSSQAPKLLFHYYDKDFNNEADTPDNFQSRRPNTSFCFLDIRSPGLGDTAMYLCATSRDPGQNQPQHFGDGTRLSIL.